This T cell receptor (beta chain) was sequenced for a study of cytomegalovirus exposure and HLA in healthy donors. These donors counted as nominally healthy when sampled, but unrecorded immune exposures were likely. Study results and limitations: Sequencing depth across donors, presence/absence analyses assumed, was roughly uniform. The study reported that TCR beta sequences accurately predicted HLA-A and HLA-B alleles in most subjects.

Germline V gene lookup returns CDR1 SEHNR and CDR2 FQNEAQ (reference sequence). Trimming removed 3 bases at V and 9 bases at J, with 12 bases between. The CDR3 has 13 amino acids. PCR used 60 Vbeta primers and 13 Jbeta primers. TCRdb's copy holds only in-frame clones and misses some; the assay was immunoSEQ multiplex PCR. This table lists 110,000 to 150,000 clones. As regards this clone: The antigen is not known.

The J gene is TRBJ2-1, the V gene TRBV7-9; a possible D gene is TRBD2 (7 bases). What was sequenced was PBMCs. This receptor was obtained from a woman between 18 and 29 years old in good health and CMV-seronegative. In DNA, the CDR3 is TGTGCCAGCAGCTTCTCAGGGGAGGGTGAGCAGTTCTTC. It yields the protein CASSFSGEGEQFF.